The 14 T cell receptor beta chains in this list originate from one sample, sequenced in a study of response to subunit inactivated influenza vaccine. MiXCR was run by TCRdb on the RT-PCR reads, yielding one entry per CDR3 protein. The data contain more than 700,000 distinct CDR3 sequences, approximately 22% of them singletons. Here the sequenced sample was PBMCs from blood, taken 5 days after vaccination. These receptors all stem from a man aged 50-60 years who received an inactivated influenza vaccine.

The chain uses TRBV20-1 and TRBJ1-4; the D gene is possibly TRBD1 (5 bases). Germline V gene sequence: CDR1 DFQATT, CDR2 SNEGSKA (reference sequence). This CDR3 has 17 residues. The V end lost 5 bases, the J end lost 4 bases, and 23 bases lay between the germline ends. CDR3 loop: CSAAAVGASLHNEKLFF. CDR3 coding DNA: TGCAGTGCTGCCGCCGTTGGGGCTTCCCTTCATAATGAAAAACTGTTTTTT.

This clonotype was counted a few times. The rearrangement joins TRBV5-1 to TRBJ2-7; 10 nucleotides line up with TRBD2. The V gene's germline CDR1 is SGHRS and CDR2 YFSETQ. The junction had 7 bases not matched to a gene; V was cut back by 4 bases and J by 6 bases. This CDR3 comprises 14 residues. CDR3 in DNA: TGCGCCAGCAGCGCCGGGACTAGCGTCTTCGAGCAGTACTTC. Its protein product is CASSAGTSVFEQYF. The entire variable domain, with the rest obtained from reference TRBV5-1 and TRBJ2-7, is as follows: KAGVTQTPRYLIKTRGQQVTLSCSPISGHRSVSWYQQTPGQGLQFLFEYFSETQRNKGNFPGRFSGRQFSNSRSEMNVSTLELGDSALYLCASSAGTSVFEQYFGPGTRLTVT.

The sample holds many counts of this clonotype. The V call is TRBV12-3 or TRBV12-4, the J call TRBJ2-1; 7 bases align to TRBD2. The CDR3 totals 14 residues. With 6 bases clipped from V and 4 bases from J, the junction kept 6 bases outside the gene matches. The CDR3 DNA is TGTGCCAGCAGCATTAGCGGGCCATACAATGAGCAGTTCTTC. It encodes CASSISGPYNEQFF.

In its sample, this clonotype was seen a few times. The J gene is TRBJ1-3, the V gene TRBV7-2, with a weak D call TRBD1 (6 bases). The CDR3 spans 16 residues. V was trimmed by 4 bases and J by 0 bases, leaving 13 bases between them. Germline V lookup: CDR1 SGHTA, CDR2 FQGNSA. CDR3 protein: CASSSRGHGSGNTIYF. The CDR3 DNA is TGTGCCAGCAGCTCCCGGGGACACGGCTCTGGAAACACCATATATTTT.

V is TRBV6-5 and J is TRBJ2-5; D ambiguous. The V gene lost 0 bases and the J gene lost 3 bases, with 8 bases spanning the gap. The CDR3 covers 14 residues. Looked up from germline, CDR1 is MNHEY and CDR2 is SVGAGI. In nucleotides, the CDR3 is TGTGCCAGCAGTTACTCTCACTCGGAAGAGACCCAGTACTTC. Protein sequence: CASSYSHSEETQYF.

This clonotype has a handful of counts. The V call is TRBV6-6, the J call TRBJ1-2; D is undetermined. In germline, CDR1 is MNHNY, CDR2 SVGAGI (reference sequence). V lost 7 bases and J lost 4, with 13 bases in between. The CDR3 has 13 amino acids. The CDR3 protein is CASTARVAYGYTF. The CDR3 region has the DNA TGTGCCAGCACCGCCCGTGTGGCCTATGGCTACACCTTC.

This clonotype was observed a handful of times. The V gene is TRBV5-1, the J gene TRBJ1-4, with no clear D. V was shortened by 7 bases and J by 0 bases, with 13 bases between the two germline ends. The CDR3 loop spans 15 amino acids. Looked up from germline, CDR1 is SGHRS and CDR2 is YFSETQ. This CDR3 reads CASGSSGATNEKLFF. For the CDR3, the DNA is TGCGCCAGCGGATCTTCGGGAGCAACTAATGAAAAACTGTTTTTT.

The V call is TRBV7-9, the J call TRBJ2-7; D ambiguous. The V gene lost 1 base and the J gene lost 5 bases, with 9 bases spanning the gap. Looked up from germline, CDR1 is SEHNR and CDR2 is FQNEAQ (reference sequence). The CDR3 extends over 13 amino acids. The CDR3 sequence is CASSLDWDDEQYF. CDR3 sequence (DNA): TGTGCCAGCAGCTTAGATTGGGATGACGAGCAGTACTTC.

The chain recombines TRBV19 with TRBJ2-3, with no clear D. The CDR3 loop spans 12 amino acids. Germline assignment: CDR1 LNHDA and CDR2 SQIVND (reference sequence). The V gene lost 6 bases and the J gene lost 5 bases, with 9 bases spanning the gap. This chain's CDR3 is CASSPMGDTQYF. The CDR3, as DNA: TGTGCCAGTAGCCCCATGGGAGATACGCAGTATTTT.

In DNA, the CDR3 is TGTGCCATCAGTGTTTCTAGCGGGACTCACTCTGGGGCCAACGTCCTGACTTTC. This translates into CAISVSSGTHSGANVLTF. J is TRBJ2-6 and V is TRBV10-3; 9 positions match TRBD2. J was trimmed by 0 bases and V by 4 bases; bases with no gene match: 7. This CDR3 contains 18 residues. CDR1 and CDR2 from the germline V gene are ENHRY and SYGVKD.

This clonotype was seen a handful of times. The V gene is TRBV7-9, the J gene TRBJ2-5, with D perhaps being TRBD1 or TRBD2 (5 bases each). V gave up 5 bases and J gave up 2 bases, with 18 bases separating them. Germline CDR1 reads SEHNR; CDR2 reads FQNEAQ (reference sequence). The CDR3 sequence is 16 residues long. The CDR3 coding sequence is TGTGCCAGCAGCACACAAGGGGTAGCGAGACAAGAGACCCAGTACTTC. It is translated as CASSTQGVARQETQYF.

This clonotype was seen a few times. J is TRBJ2-3 and V is TRBV6-1; D call uncertain. V was clipped by 6 bases and J by 3 bases, with 16 bases between them. CDR3 length: 15 residues. Germline lookup yields CDR1 MNHNS and CDR2 SASEGT. CDR3 bases: TGTGCCAGCAGGACCGGCCGCGGTGGGACAGATACGCAGTATTTT. Translation: CASRTGRGGTDTQYF.

V and J are TRBV3-1 and TRBJ2-7; D call uncertain. This CDR3 contains 12 residues. V lost 1 base to trimming and J lost 5 bases, with 6 bases between them. Germline V lookup: CDR1 LGHDT, CDR2 YNNKEL (reference sequence). CDR3 in amino acids: CASSQGMNEQYF. Written as DNA, the CDR3 is TGTGCCAGCAGCCAAGGTATGAACGAGCAGTACTTC.

The rearrangement joins TRBV5-5 to TRBJ2-1, with D perhaps being TRBD1 or TRBD2 (5 bases each). The V gene lost 3 bases and the J gene lost 7 bases, with 17 bases spanning the gap. Germline CDR1 SGHKS, CDR2 YYEKEE (reference sequence). The CDR3 loop spans 15 amino acids. The CDR3 DNA reads TGTGCCAGCAGCTCGGACGGGACCATTACGAATGAGCAGTTCTTC. This gives the protein CASSSDGTITNEQFF.